Presented here are 18 T cell receptor beta chains from one specimen sequenced in a study of blood T cell repertoires in COVID-19. Assay: immunoSEQ multiplex PCR; the TCRdb copy retains only in-frame clones and omits some. The repertoire has about 460,000 clones, about 88% of them found once; the top ten carry just over 8%. Input material: PBMCs or T cells enriched from blood (not recorded which). The source is a woman aged 60 to 75 who had recovered from COVID-19.

The CDR3 DNA reads TGTGCCAGCAGTTTTTCGACAGGGTATCAAAATGAAAAACTGTTTTTT. Translated, it gives CASSFSTGYQNEKLFF. The chain links TRBV6-5 to TRBJ1-4; 7 bases agree with TRBD1. Germline-derived CDR1 and CDR2 are MNHEY and SVGAGI. J gave up 5 bases and V 4 bases, and 10 bases lay outside the gene matches. This CDR3 comprises 16 residues.

This rearrangement joins TRBV6-5 to TRBJ2-2, with 11 nucleotides matching TRBD2. V shed 6 bases, J shed 5 bases, and the junction held 5 bases outside the gene matches. Germline V CDR1 and CDR2: MNHEY, SVGAGI. This CDR3 spans 15 amino acids. The CDR3 region is CASRSSGGNTGELFF. The CDR3 coding sequence is TGTGCCAGCAGGTCTAGCGGGGGGAATACCGGGGAGCTGTTTTTT.

The rearrangement uses TRBV10-3 and TRBJ2-2, with 8 bases identical to TRBD2. The germline V gene encodes CDR1 ENHRY and CDR2 SYGVKD. J lost 0 bases, V lost 6 bases, and 6 bases had no gene match. CDR3 length equals 16 residues. Here the CDR3 reads CAIRPGSGANTGELFF. The CDR3 region has the DNA TGTGCCATCAGACCCGGTAGCGGGGCGAACACCGGGGAGCTGTTTTTT.

The chain has TRBV5-1 and TRBJ2-1; the D gene is possibly TRBD1 (6 bases). Trimming took 4 bases from V and 4 from J, leaving 9 bases between them. Germline CDR1 and CDR2: SGHRS and YFSETQ. This CDR3 spans 13 amino acids. Written as DNA, the CDR3 is TGCGCCAGCAGCCCGGACAGATACAATGAGCAGTTCTTC. Protein: CASSPDRYNEQFF.

The chain carries TRBV24-1 and TRBJ2-2; 7 bases fit TRBD2. Trimming removed 9 bases from V and 4 bases from J; junction bases left unmatched: 4. From germline, CDR1 is KGHDR and CDR2 SFDVKD. This CDR3 region has 13 residues. CDR3 in amino acids: CATGPSGTGELFF. DNA of the CDR3: TGTGCCACCGGTCCTAGCGGCACCGGGGAGCTGTTTTTT.

The chain couples TRBV11-2 to TRBJ2-7; TRBD1 agrees at 7 bases. Germline lookup yields CDR1 SGHAT and CDR2 FQNNGV. V was pared by 2 bases and J by 0 bases, with 4 bases of the junction left unmatched. The CDR3 covers 15 residues. The CDR3 spells CASSLSTGFSYEQYF. As DNA, the CDR3 is TGTGCCAGCAGCTTATCGACAGGGTTCTCCTACGAGCAGTACTTC.

The gene calls are TRBV6-1 and TRBJ1-1; D gene ambiguous. Deletions cut 1 base from V and 5 bases from J, with 14 bases between. The germline V gene encodes CDR1 MNHNS and CDR2 SASEGT. This CDR3 has 15 amino acids. CDR3 in DNA: TGTGCCAGCAGTGAAGACGGTCCGTCGGTGACTGAAGCTTTCTTT. Amino acid sequence: CASSEDGPSVTEAFF.

The chain joins TRBV24-1 to TRBJ2-2; 7 nucleotides agree with TRBD1. Germline V gives CDR1 KGHDR, CDR2 SFDVKD. J was trimmed by 4 bases and V by 4 bases; bases with no gene match: 8. This CDR3 has 16 amino acids. This CDR3 reads CATSEEQGTFTGELFF. The CDR3 bases are TGTGCCACCAGTGAAGAACAGGGGACCTTCACCGGGGAGCTGTTTTTT.

V usage is TRBV6-1 and J usage is TRBJ2-2, with 10 bases that match TRBD2. This CDR3 has 16 amino acids. J lost 0 bases, V lost 4 bases, and 2 bases had no gene match. The V gene's germline CDR1 is MNHNS and CDR2 SASEGT. The CDR3 nucleotides read TGTGCCAGCAGTGCACTAGCGGGGCCGAACACCGGGGAGCTGTTTTTT. This encodes CASSALAGPNTGELFF.

This sequence joins TRBV11-2 and TRBJ2-2; the D is unclear. Germline V gene data show CDR1 as SGHAT and CDR2 as FQNNGV. CDR3 length equals 13 residues. V was trimmed by 4 bases and J by 6 bases, leaving 9 bases between them. CDR3 DNA sequence: TGTGCCAGCAGCTATCGGGTGGCCGGGGAGCTGTTTTTT. It codes for CASSYRVAGELFF. Variable domain in full (rest from reference TRBV11-2 and TRBJ2-2): EAGVAQSPRYKIIEKRQSVAFWCNPISGHATLYWYQQILGQGPKLLIQFQNNGVVDDSQLPKDRFSAERLKGVDSTLKIQPAKLEDSAVYLCASSYRVAGELFFGEGSRLTVL.

This chain links TRBV3-1 (or the pseudogene TRBV3-2) with TRBJ2-1, with D perhaps matching TRBD2 (6 bases). The CDR3 is made up of 16 amino acids. CDR1 is LGHDT and CDR2 is YNNKEL in the germline V gene (reference sequence). V shed 0 bases and J shed 5 bases, with 14 bases lying between them. CDR3 residues: CASSQERSRGDNEQFF. CDR3 coding DNA: TGTGCCAGCAGCCAAGAGAGGTCACGCGGGGACAATGAGCAGTTCTTC.

This rearrangement joins TRBV21-1 to TRBJ2-1; the table's D call TRBD2 went unverified against the DNA. TRBV21-1 is an annotated pseudogene. CDR3 length: 17 amino acids. CDR3 DNA sequence: TGTGCCAGCAGCAAAGCTTGTACGAGCGGGGGGTGGGATGAGCAGTTCTTC. It is translated as CASSKACTSGGWDEQFF.

The CDR3 DNA reads as TGTGCCAGCAGCAAAGAGACAGGGAAGAATTCACCCCTCCACTTT. Translating gives CASSKETGKNSPLHF. The genes are TRBV9 and TRBJ1-6; 7 nucleotides agree with TRBD1. This CDR3 has 15 amino acids. Unmatched junction bases numbered 8, after V lost 4 bases and J lost 7 bases. The germline CDR1 and CDR2 sequences are SGDLS and YYNGEE. Based on the CDR3 plus reference TRBV9 and TRBJ1-6, the full variable domain is DSGVTQTPKHLITATGQRVTLRCSPRSGDLSVYWYQQSLDQGLQFLIQYYNGEERAKGNILERFSAQQFPDLHSELNLSSLELGDSALYFCASSKETGKNSPLHFGNGTRLTVT.

The V gene is TRBV6-5, the J gene TRBJ1-1; a possible D gene is TRBD1 (5 bases). The CDR3 consists of 14 residues. V shed 7 bases and J shed 7 bases, with 19 bases lying between them. Germline V lookup: CDR1 MNHEY, CDR2 SVGAGI. CDR3 sequence reads: CASTPEQATNEAFF. CDR3 nucleotides: TGTGCCAGCACCCCGGAACAGGCCACGAATGAAGCTTTCTTT.

The chain carries TRBV19 and TRBJ1-6; D unresolved. This CDR3 is built from 16 residues. The V and J ends lost 5 bases and 0 bases respectively, with 11 bases between them. The germline gives CDR1 LNHDA, CDR2 SQIVND (reference sequence). The CDR3 nucleotides read TGTGCCAGTAGTGAAAGATTCAGCTCCTATAATTCACCCCTCCACTTT. Protein sequence: CASSERFSSYNSPLHF.

The genes are TRBV24-1 and TRBJ2-2, with unresolved D. Germline V gene data show CDR1 as KGHDR and CDR2 as SFDVKD. This CDR3 region has 14 residues. V was trimmed by 0 bases and J by 14 bases, leaving 15 bases between them. The CDR3 region is CATSDLRHGNKLFF. The CDR3 DNA follows: TGTGCCACCAGTGATTTGCGTCATGGTAACAAACTGTTTTTT.

The CDR3 region has the DNA TGTGCCACCGGGGCGGTTCAGCCCCAGCATTTT. Encoded protein: CATGAVQPQHF. J is TRBJ1-5 and V is TRBV24-1, with D possibly being TRBD1 (5 bases). This CDR3 comprises 11 residues. Germline CDR1 KGHDR, CDR2 SFDVKD. V lost 9 bases and J 6 bases, leaving 8 bases between the germline ends.

V gene TRBV28 combines with J gene TRBJ1-6, with 8 bases lining up with TRBD1. The germline V gene has CDR1 MDHEN and CDR2 SYDVKM. The ends lost 2 bases at V and 7 bases at J; junction bases unmatched: 4. The CDR3 is 15 amino acids. CDR3 in DNA: TGTGCCAGCAGTTTAAGGGACAGGCAAAATTCACCCCTCCACTTT. Translated: CASSLRDRQNSPLHF. The full variable domain, its missing parts supplied by reference TRBV28 and TRBJ1-6, is DVKVTQSSRYLVKRTGEKVFLECVQDMDHENMFWYRQDPGLGLRLIYFSYDVKMKEKGDIPEGYSVSREKKERFSLILESASTNQTSMYLCASSLRDRQNSPLHFGNGTRLTVT.